The rows below give T cell receptor beta chains drawn from one sample of a study of cytomegalovirus exposure and HLA in healthy donors. This table comes from immunoSEQ multiplex PCR, and its TCRdb copy is limited to in-frame clones, with some not included. This sample has 180,000 or so clones, with under 85% found just once. The sample taken for sequencing was PBMCs. The receptors originated from a human donor in good health. Each CDR3 is given without its conserved first and last residue. Not all rows give a size; the values are once, few, many and, for expanded clones, a class.

.	TRBV7-7	TRBJ2-7	12	ASSRRGTGGEQY
.	TRBV27	TRBJ2-7	13	ASSLLGQGVYEQY
.	TRBV20-1	TRBJ2-1	9	SARDTDEQF
.	TRBV2	TRBJ1-2	10	ASSVEEYGYT
few	TRBV6-1	TRBJ2-7	14	ASSDSSSGITYEQY
.	TRBV30	TRBJ2-7	11	AWTRDRSYEQY
.	TRBV29-1	TRBJ1-1	11	SVTGQGVVGAF
few	TRBV10-3	TRBJ1-5	13	AISERGASNQPQH
.	TRBV6-5	TRBJ2-2	13	ASGNRGAGTGELF
.	TRBV13	TRBJ2-3	14	ASSSVDRGRGDTQY
few	TRBV7-6	TRBJ2-2	14	ASSLVRQGRAGELF
.	TRBV10-3	TRBJ1-5	13	AISESVESNQPQH
.	TRBV19	TRBJ1-1	15	ASSISLYRQGGPEAF
.	TRBV4-1	TRBJ1-1	14	ASFPGTGVMNTEAF
.	TRBV19	TRBJ2-7	11	ASSISSGGEQY
.	TRBV19	TRBJ1-6	12	ASSIGQGNSPLH